Listed below are T cell receptor beta chains from one sample, sequenced in a study of T cells in Graves' hyperthyroidism and ophthalmopathy. TCRdb recomputed calls from the multiplex PCR reads with MiXCR, one row per CDR3 protein. This repertoire shows more than 500,000 distinct CDR3 sequences, approximately 16% found once; its top ten account for 25% to 30%. The specimen was blood. The receptors stem from a woman under 40 with Graves' ophthalmopathy. Both conserved end residues are part of each CDR3. A D gene is named only where the DNA matches it firmly. The listing skips clone size in some rows; elsewhere it reads once, few, many or a size class.

TRBV4-2	NA	TRBJ2-1	TRBD2	TGTGCCAGCAGCCAGGAGCCCCCGGGACTAGGATCCTACAATGAGCAGTTCTTC	CASSQEPPGLGSYNEQFF
TRBV28	NA	TRBJ2-1	NA	TGTGCCAGCAGTTTATTTCGCCGGGGGCACAACAATGAGCAGTTCTTC	CASSLFRRGHNNEQFF
TRBV20-1	many	TRBJ2-5	NA	TGCAGTGCACCGCAGCGGGAGACCCAGTACTTC	CSAPQRETQYF
TRBV19	few	TRBJ2-7	TRBD1	TGTGCCAGTAGGCCGGGACAGGTAGCCTACGAGCAGTACTTC	CASRPGQVAYEQYF
TRBV12-3/TRBV12-4	many	TRBJ1-1	TRBD1	TGTGCCAGCAGACGACAGGGGAACACTGAAGCTTTCTTT	CASRRQGNTEAFF
TRBV19	NA	TRBJ2-7	TRBD1	TGTGCCAGTAGTGCCTCCGGGACAGGAAGTTCCTACGAGCAGTACTTC	CASSASGTGSSYEQYF
TRBV27	NA	TRBJ2-3	NA	TGTGCCAGCAGTTTAGGGGGGTTTGGGAATACGCAGTATTTT	CASSLGGFGNTQYF
TRBV12-3/TRBV12-4	many	TRBJ2-4	NA	TGTGCCAGCAGCCCCCGGGCAGGGCGGAACATTCAGTACTTC	CASSPRAGRNIQYF
TRBV7-9	NA	TRBJ2-4	NA	TGTGCCAGCAGCCCACCTAGGCGGGATGGAGCCAAAAACATTCAGTACTTC	CASSPPRRDGAKNIQYF
TRBV28	many	TRBJ2-5	NA	TGTGCCAGCGGATTAGGATTGTACCAAGAGACCCAGTACTTC	CASGLGLYQETQYF
TRBV30	many	TRBJ1-1	NA	TGTGCCTGGAGCTTCGGACAGCCACCCACAGCTTTCTTT	CAWSFGQPPTAFF
TRBV19	NA	TRBJ2-5	NA	TGTGCCAGTAGTAAAGGGGTTCTAATACAAGAGACCCAGTACTTC	CASSKGVLIQETQYF
TRBV20-1	many	TRBJ2-1	NA	TGCAGTGCTAGAAGGTCCGCTAGCCCCTACAATGAGCAGTTCTTC	CSARRSASPYNEQFF
TRBV6-2/TRBV6-3	few	TRBJ1-6	NA	TGTGCCAGCAGTCTGGGGCGCGGACGAGGTTCACCCCTCCACTTT	CASSLGRGRGSPLHF
TRBV6-1	NA	TRBJ1-1	TRBD1	TGTGCCAGCAGCAAGACAGGGGGCCAGAACACTGAAGCTTTCTTT	CASSKTGGQNTEAFF
TRBV20-1	many	TRBJ2-3	TRBD1	TGCAGTGCTAGAGCTTTCCGGGACAGAGTCACAGATACGCAGTATTTT	CSARAFRDRVTDTQYF
TRBV27	many	TRBJ2-3	TRBD2	TGTGCCAGCAGAGCCGAGCCGGGAGGGCGCACAGATACGCAGTATTTT	CASRAEPGGRTDTQYF
TRBV4-3	many	TRBJ1-1	NA	TGCGCCAGCAGCCCGGCGGTCGGCGAGGGCACTGAAGCTTTCTTT	CASSPAVGEGTEAFF